Given below is one T cell receptor beta chain in context. The germline V gene encodes CDR1 GTSNPN and CDR2 SVGIG (reference sequence). The CDR3 is 13 amino acids. TCRdb reprocessed the 5' RACE reads; each CDR3 protein has one entry and no DNA is given. This sample's table has 90,000 to 130,000 distinct CDR3 sequences. The data stem from a study of T cells expressing NK-cell markers. The rearrangement links TRBV30 to TRBJ2-7; TCRdb designates TRBD1, a call that cannot be tested without DNA. Sequencing used blood T cells: a sorted CD56 or NKG2C T cell subset, CD4+ or CD8+ T cells, or bulk PBMC T cells (not recorded which). The receptor comes from a woman between 18 and 75 years old in good health. The CDR3 loop is CAWTDGASYEQYF.